The T cell receptor (beta chain) under discussion was sequenced for a study of vaccination and CD4 T cells after COVID-19. Once obtained from cultured CD4+ T cells, the DNA was sequenced using the Oncomine TCR Beta short-read assay. One entry per CDR3 protein results from TCRdb running MiXCR on the PCR reads. The table has roughly 13,000 distinct CDR3 sequences, 30% to 35% seen once. Treatment specified: 10-day PBMC culture with coronavirus spike peptide pools or control peptides (ViraFEST assay). A word on this clonotype: Its specificity is unknown.

CDR1 and CDR2 from the germline V gene are MNHNS and SASEGT. V shed 8 bases and J shed 7 bases, with 9 bases lying between them. The CDR3 loop spans 10 amino acids. Sequenced material: CD4+ T cells from blood, cultured in vitro. The V gene is TRBV6-1, the J gene TRBJ2-7; D may be TRBD2 (5 bases). This receptor was taken from a human donor who had recovered from COVID-19. The CDR3 nucleotides are TGTGCCAGCTCGGCGGGTGAGCAGTACTTC. Residues: CASSAGEQYF.